This TCR beta chain was retrieved from a study of response to subunit inactivated influenza vaccine. A single record per CDR3 protein comes from TCRdb applying MiXCR to the RT-PCR reads. The repertoire has some 570,000 distinct CDR3 sequences, around 11% of them found once; the top ten carry about 10%. Another study also made use of these data, one on T cells expressing NK-cell markers. This second study notes: The cDNA for TCR beta came from 5'RACE template switching with UMIs.

This TCR was sampled from a man in his fifties who received an inactivated influenza vaccine. This specimen was PBMCs from blood, taken on the day of vaccination.

In DNA form, the CDR3 reads TGTGCCAGCTCACCACTTGGGACAGGCTCTGAAGCTTTCTTT. Translating gives CASSPLGTGSEAFF. The chain couples TRBV18 to TRBJ1-1; 8 bases match TRBD1. The CDR3 sequence is 14 residues long. Germline V gene data show CDR1 as KGHSH and CDR2 as LQKENI. The junction had 4 bases not matched to a gene; V was cut back by 1 base and J by 6 bases.